Listed below are T cell receptor beta chains from one sample, sequenced in a study of cytomegalovirus exposure and HLA in healthy donors. The assay was immunoSEQ multiplex PCR, and TCRdb's table has in-frame clones only and misses some. The sample consists of 100,000 to 120,000 clones, about 80% of them appearing once. The sample taken for sequencing was PBMCs. All receptors come from a young man in good health and CMV-seropositive. The CDR3 runs from the conserved cysteine through the conserved F or W. Each record gives: V gene, J gene, CDR3 protein.

TRBV9,TRBJ2-7,CASSSGLAGGSSYEQYF
TRBV12-5,TRBJ1-2,CASGLTGASGYTF
TRBV7-9,TRBJ2-1,CSSSRTSGWYNEQFF
TRBV19,TRBJ2-1,CASRSGNNEQFF
TRBV7-9,TRBJ2-1,CASSPMGGRLAEQFF
TRBV19,TRBJ1-2,CASSIGAGYVGQKGYTF
TRBV18,TRBJ1-2,CASSNVGTNYGYTF
TRBV4-3,TRBJ1-1,CASSQGDRGLAFF
TRBV6-6,TRBJ2-7,CASREQGSYEQYF
TRBV5-8,TRBJ1-2,CASTPTGGYGYTF
TRBV5-3,TRBJ2-1,CARSLVAPSSYNEQFF
TRBV9,TRBJ2-1,CASSPVGTSGYNEQFF
TRBV19,TRBJ1-5,CASSMTRQGTGNQPQHF
TRBV7-2,TRBJ2-2,CASSPRGTDYTGELFF
TRBV7-9,NA,CASSLQGSSYEQYF
TRBV5-5,TRBJ1-5,CASSRTGENQPQHF
TRBV18,TRBJ2-3,CASSPSGRADTQYF
TRBV27,TRBJ2-1,CASSLGLAGRTNEQFF
TRBV19,TRBJ1-1,CATNTPRSGGITEAFF
TRBV18,TRBJ2-5,CASSSGPTWGTQYF
TRBV6-1,TRBJ1-4,CASSEARTGRTF
TRBV7-9,TRBJ2-3,CASSSWDLTDTQYF
TRBV29-1,TRBJ2-7,CSALGHASSYEQYF
TRBV5-6,TRBJ2-5,CASSSAGAGETQYF
TRBV19,TRBJ1-2,CASSRSGTGIIYGYTF
TRBV4-3,TRBJ2-5,CASSQVIAGGAETQYF
TRBV2,TRBJ2-3,CASSQSDTQYF
TRBV4-1,TRBJ2-3,CASSGGALDTQYF
TRBV29-1,TRBJ1-3,CSVEDSGSGNTIYF
TRBV21-1,TRBJ1-2,CARAKTGPYGYTF
TRBV2,TRBJ2-1,CASSENLYNEQFF
TRBV4-3,TRBJ1-2,CASSPYEGDYGYTF
TRBV14,TRBJ2-7,CASSQGQGGFYEQYF
TRBV4-2,TRBJ1-1,CASSRRRQVTEAFF
TRBV5-1,TRBJ2-4,CASSFGTGGDFSIQYF
TRBV4-1,TRBJ2-1,CASSPLTFNEQFF
TRBV11-2,TRBJ1-3,CASSSFRGGVTGNTIYF
TRBV7-8,TRBJ2-5,CASSFQWEAGAQETQYF
TRBV7-2,TRBJ2-7,CASSSAYEQYF
TRBV6-5,TRBJ1-2,CATTEGAGGYTF
TRBV28,TRBJ1-2,CASSSHGTGQGGYTF
TRBV7-5,TRBJ1-5,CARSFSGDSNQPQHF
TRBV9,TRBJ2-6,CASSVASSGANVLTF
TRBV5-1,TRBJ2-4,CASRPGPAENIQYF
TRBV4-3,TRBJ2-1,CASSPGLAGRNEQFF
TRBV13,TRBJ2-7,CASSPRDRSSYEQYF
TRBV7-2,TRBJ2-7,CASSSHSGNSYEQYF
TRBV29-1,NA,CSVEGTAFTPDEQYF